What follows are 17 T cell receptor beta chains derived from one specimen sequenced in a study of blood T cell repertoires in COVID-19. The assay was immunoSEQ multiplex PCR, and TCRdb's table has in-frame clones only and misses some. The repertoire includes 130,000 to 150,000 clones, roughly 84% of them detected once, and roughly 2.6% sits in the top ten. Sequencing input: peripheral blood. The receptors stem from a human donor with acute or convalescent COVID-19. The donor label of this sample is uncertain.

The chain uses TRBV30 and TRBJ2-5, with D maybe TRBD1 (6 bases). The germline gives CDR1 GTSNPN, CDR2 SVGIG (reference sequence). This CDR3 is 15 amino acids long. V was cut by 4 bases and J by 3 bases, with 18 bases left in between. CDR3 nucleotide sequence: TGTGCCTGGATAGGCCGGGACAAGGGGAAAGAGACCCAGTACTTC. As protein: CAWIGRDKGKETQYF.

The chain couples TRBV30 to TRBJ1-2; D may be TRBD1 (5 bases). Germline V gene sequence: CDR1 GTSNPN, CDR2 SVGIG (reference sequence). V lost 3 bases, J lost 2 bases, and 22 bases lay in between. The CDR3 covers 17 residues. The CDR3 sequence is CAWRGWGRAGENYGYTF. Written as DNA, the CDR3 is TGTGCCTGGAGAGGTTGGGGCCGGGCGGGAGAGAACTATGGCTACACCTTC.

This sequence joins TRBV7-6 and TRBJ2-3; TRBD1 matches at 7 bases. This CDR3 spans 15 amino acids. Germline CDR1 is SGHVS and CDR2 is FNYEAQ. Trimming removed 1 base from V and 8 bases from J; junction bases left unmatched: 9. This CDR3 reads CASSLVQGPRATQYF. The CDR3 nucleotides are TGTGCCAGCAGCTTAGTACAGGGGCCCAGGGCTACGCAGTATTTT.

This chain joins TRBV10-3 and TRBJ2-3; D perhaps matches TRBD2 (7 bases). Germline values: CDR1 ENHRY, CDR2 SYGVKD. The CDR3 totals 14 residues. V was clipped by 6 bases and J by 1 base, with 11 bases between them. CDR3 in amino acids: CAIRAGAGTDTQYF. The CDR3, as DNA: TGTGCCATCAGGGCGGGGGCGGGCACAGATACGCAGTATTTT.

The chain uses TRBV5-5 and TRBJ1-5, with TRBD1 identical over 8 bases. This CDR3 is built from 15 residues. Per germline, CDR1 SGHKS and CDR2 YYEKEE (reference sequence). The V gene end was trimmed by 4 bases and the J gene end by 2 bases; junction bases not matched to a gene: 5. The CDR3: CASSLQGGGNQPQHF. The CDR3 DNA reads as TGTGCCAGCAGCCTACAGGGGGGCGGCAATCAGCCCCAGCATTTT. The whole variable domain, filled in from reference TRBV5-5 and TRBJ1-5, reads DAGVTQSPTHLIKTRGQQVTLRCSPISGHKSVSWYQQVLGQGPQFIFQYYEKEERGRGNFPDRFSARQFPNYSSELNVNALLLGDSALYLCASSLQGGGNQPQHFGDGTRLSIL.

This rearrangement joins TRBV10-3 to TRBJ2-1; a possible D gene is TRBD1 (5 bases). In germline, CDR1 is ENHRY, CDR2 SYGVKD. The CDR3 spans 13 residues. V lost 8 bases and J 5 bases, leaving 13 bases between the germline ends. The chain's CDR3 is CAIETDSDNEQFF. For the CDR3, the DNA is TGTGCCATCGAGACAGATAGTGACAATGAGCAGTTCTTC.

V gene TRBV5-1 combines with J gene TRBJ1-1, with D possibly TRBD1 on 6 matching bases. The V and J ends lost 1 base and 0 bases respectively, with 13 bases between them. Germline V CDR1 and CDR2: SGHRS, YFSETQ. This CDR3 is built from 16 residues. CDR3 residues: CASSLRGAELNTEAFF. The CDR3, as DNA: TGCGCCAGCAGCTTGCGGGGGGCAGAGCTGAACACTGAAGCTTTCTTT.

This clone was picked up a small number of times. This chain connects TRBV28 to TRBJ1-1; D unresolved. Trimming pared 3 bases from V and 0 bases from J, leaving 8 bases between. Germline V gene sequence: CDR1 MDHEN, CDR2 SYDVKM. This CDR3 comprises 14 residues. The chain's CDR3 is CASSLAGMNTEAFF. CDR3 in DNA: TGTGCCAGCAGTTTGGCCGGGATGAACACTGAAGCTTTCTTT.

The rearrangement joins TRBV27 to TRBJ1-1; D unclear. V gave up 4 bases and J gave up 1 base, with 10 bases separating them. There are 14 residues in the CDR3. From germline, CDR1 is MNHEY and CDR2 SMNVEV (reference sequence). The chain's CDR3 is CASSSRRSNTEAFF. As DNA, the CDR3 is TGTGCCAGCAGTTCTAGGCGTTCGAACACTGAAGCTTTCTTT.

The V call is TRBV9, the J call TRBJ1-4; TRBD1 might be the D (6 bases). This CDR3 has 13 residues. Per germline, CDR1 SGDLS and CDR2 YYNGEE. The ends were cut back, 4 bases at V and 6 bases at J, with 10 bases in the middle. The CDR3 nucleotides read TGTGCCAGCAGCCCGGACAGAGATGAAAAACTGTTTTTT. Encoded protein: CASSPDRDEKLFF.

V usage is TRBV2 and J usage is TRBJ1-4, with 12 bases identical to TRBD1. Losses at the gene ends were 7 bases for V and 7 bases for J; bases not matched to a gene: 10. Germline lookup yields CDR1 SNHLY and CDR2 FYNNEI. This CDR3 has 16 residues. CDR3 DNA sequence: TGTGCCAGCAAGTCCGGGACAGGGGGCTACGTTGAAAAACTGTTTTTT. It yields the protein CASKSGTGGYVEKLFF.

The rearrangement uses TRBV11-3 and TRBJ2-7; no reliable D call. The V and J ends lost 1 base and 2 bases respectively, with 12 bases between them. The CDR3 is 15 amino acids. CDR1 SGHNT and CDR2 YENEEA come from the germline V gene. The CDR3 region has the DNA TGTGCCAGCAGCTTAGGTGGTGAGAAGCCCTACGAGCAGTACTTC. Encoded protein: CASSLGGEKPYEQYF.

The chain uses TRBV30 and TRBJ2-2; D may be TRBD2 (5 bases). Trimming removed 2 bases at V and 5 bases at J, with 24 bases between. The CDR3 covers 18 residues. Germline-derived CDR1 and CDR2 are GTSNPN and SVGIG (reference sequence). CDR3 nucleotide sequence: TGTGCCTGGAGTATCTTCCCTAGCTTTTCAGACAAGACCGGGGAGCTGTTTTTT. Translated, it gives CAWSIFPSFSDKTGELFF.

The V and J genes are TRBV9 and TRBJ1-2; no clear D. CDR3 length: 14 residues. The ends were cut back, 4 bases at V and 8 bases at J, with 18 bases in the middle. Germline CDR1 reads SGDLS; CDR2 reads YYNGEE. CDR3 sequence (DNA): TGTGCCAGCAGCTCCCCCCGGGCCCCGGGAGGCTACACCTTC. As protein: CASSSPRAPGGYTF.

The V call is TRBV7-2, the J call TRBJ2-1; the D gene is possibly TRBD2 (5 bases). V was cut by 5 bases and J by 12 bases, with 14 bases left in between. This CDR3 has 12 amino acids. CDR1 and CDR2 (germline): SGHTA, FQGNSA. CDR3 residues: CASSAALTTQFF. In DNA form, the CDR3 reads TGTGCCAGCAGCGCGGCCTTGACTACGCAGTTCTTC.

V gene TRBV24-1 combines with J gene TRBJ2-5; 9 bases align to TRBD1. The ends lost 7 bases at V and 2 bases at J; junction bases unmatched: 1. This CDR3 is built from 13 residues. Per the germline V gene, CDR1 is KGHDR and CDR2 is SFDVKD. CDR3 in amino acids: CATRGTGQETQYF. The CDR3 DNA reads as TGTGCCACCAGGGGGACAGGGCAAGAGACCCAGTACTTC.

The rearrangement joins TRBV29-1 to TRBJ1-6, with TRBD1 matching over 7 bases. After removal of 5 bases from V and 8 bases from J, the junction contained 6 bases not matched to a gene. Per the germline V gene, CDR1 is SQVTM and CDR2 is ANQGSEA. The CDR3 is made up of 13 amino acids. CDR3 nucleotides: TGCAGCGTTCGACAGGGATTGGATTCACCCCTCCACTTT. This encodes CSVRQGLDSPLHF.